This TCR beta chain was captured in a study of technical replicates of blood from several donors. CDR3 size: 18 residues. The V gene end was trimmed by 4 bases and the J gene end by 2 bases; junction bases not matched to a gene: 16. CDR1 SGHRS and CDR2 YFSETQ come from the germline V gene. The assay was immunoSEQ multiplex PCR, and TCRdb's table has in-frame clones only and misses some. This table holds roughly 68,000 clones, 91% found once. The receptor was derived from a human donor in good health. Some clones in this sample may be carry-over from other donors' samples. Sequencing input: PBMCs. The chain links TRBV5-1 to TRBJ2-7, with TRBD1 matching 9 bases. This chain's CDR3 is CASSPDVYTGGAPYEQYF. For the CDR3, the DNA is TGCGCCAGCAGCCCGGACGTGTATACAGGGGGCGCCCCCTACGAGCAGTACTTC. The variable domain in full, with the rest retrieved from reference TRBV5-1 and TRBJ2-7, is KAGVTQTPRYLIKTRGQQVTLSCSPISGHRSVSWYQQTPGQGLQFLFEYFSETQRNKGNFPGRFSGRQFSNSRSEMNVSTLELGDSALYLCASSPDVYTGGAPYEQYFGPGTRLTVT.